This T cell receptor beta chain originates from a study of Ad26.COV2.S vaccination and SARS-CoV-2 variants. J gave up 1 base and V 7 bases, and 7 bases lay outside the gene matches. The CDR3 runs to 15 residues. Germline CDR1 is ENHRY and CDR2 is SYGVKD. Using immunoSEQ multiplex PCR, the repertoire was profiled, and TCRdb retains in-frame clones only, with some absent. The sample has 300,000 to 350,000 clones; 70% to 90% are singletons. Treatment indicated: some 20 received Ad26.COV2.S at low or high dose, single or two shots; about 5 received placebo; per-sample allocation not given. Sampling took place 63 days after the first vaccine or placebo injection.

The receptor comes from a person between 18 and 65 years old who received the Ad26.COV2.S COVID-19 vaccine or a placebo. The sequencing here drew on peripheral blood, taken in a trial of Ad26.COV2.S vaccine versus placebo. The V call is TRBV10-3, the J call TRBJ1-1; 9 bases agree with TRBD1. For the CDR3, the DNA is TGTGCCATCAAACCGGGACAGGGTTGGAACACTGAAGCTTTCTTT. It translates to CAIKPGQGWNTEAFF.